This TCR beta chain was documented in a study of T cells expressing NK-cell markers. Turning to the study itself: Seven of the eight sequenced donors were HCMV-seropositive; one was seronegative.

On this clonotype itself: Its antigen remains unidentified.

The cDNA for TCR beta came from 5'RACE template switching with UMIs. No DNA is given; TCRdb re-called the 5' RACE reads and lists each CDR3 protein once. Here the sample table reports 550,000 to 600,000 distinct CDR3 sequences. The CDR3 is 18 amino acids. Germline lookup yields CDR1 SGHRS and CDR2 YFSETQ. The study's findings and limits: Of the CD8+ T cell pool in roughly six donors, about 1.0-7.0% was accounted for by dominant NKG2C+ clonotypes. In several donors, dominant clonotypes made up about 25-65% of CD3+CD56-NKG2C+ cells.

The sequenced sample consisted of blood T cells: a sorted CD56 or NKG2C T cell subset, CD4+ or CD8+ T cells, or bulk PBMC T cells (not recorded which). The chain couples TRBV5-1 to TRBJ2-1; the TCRdb D gene call, TRBD2, has no DNA to confirm it. The clonotype was recovered from a man aged 18-30 years in good health. CDR3 amino acids: CASSLVSLAADPYNEQFF.